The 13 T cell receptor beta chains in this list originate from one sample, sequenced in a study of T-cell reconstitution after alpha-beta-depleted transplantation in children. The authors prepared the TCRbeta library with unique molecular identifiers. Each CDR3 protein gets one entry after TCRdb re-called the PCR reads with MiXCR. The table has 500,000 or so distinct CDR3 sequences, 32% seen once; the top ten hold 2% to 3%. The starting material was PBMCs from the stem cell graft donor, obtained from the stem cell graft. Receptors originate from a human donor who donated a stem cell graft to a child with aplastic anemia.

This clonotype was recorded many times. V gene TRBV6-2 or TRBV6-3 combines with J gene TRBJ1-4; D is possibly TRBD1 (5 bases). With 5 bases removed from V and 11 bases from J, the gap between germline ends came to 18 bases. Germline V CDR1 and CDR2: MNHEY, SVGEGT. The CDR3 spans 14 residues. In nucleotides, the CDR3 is TGTGCCAGCAGTACGGACACCTCGTCGGGGAAACTGTTTTTT. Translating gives CASSTDTSSGKLFF.

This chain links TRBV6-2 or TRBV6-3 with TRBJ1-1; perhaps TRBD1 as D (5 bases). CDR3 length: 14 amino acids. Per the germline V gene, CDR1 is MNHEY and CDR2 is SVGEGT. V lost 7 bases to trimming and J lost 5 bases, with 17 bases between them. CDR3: CASTDQGVLTEAFF. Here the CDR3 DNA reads TGTGCCAGCACCGACCAGGGAGTATTGACTGAAGCTTTCTTT.

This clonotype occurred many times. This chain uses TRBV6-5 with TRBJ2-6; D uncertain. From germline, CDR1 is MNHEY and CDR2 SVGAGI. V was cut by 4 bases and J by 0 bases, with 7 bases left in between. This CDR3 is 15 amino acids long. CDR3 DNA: TGTGCCAGCAGTTCCACAATCTCTGGGGCCAACGTCCTGACTTTC. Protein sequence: CASSSTISGANVLTF.

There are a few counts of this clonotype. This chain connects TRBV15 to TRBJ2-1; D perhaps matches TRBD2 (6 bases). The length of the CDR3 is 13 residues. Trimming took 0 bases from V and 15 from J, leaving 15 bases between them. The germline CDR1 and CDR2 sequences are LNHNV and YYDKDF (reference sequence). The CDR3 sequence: CATSREKGRERFF. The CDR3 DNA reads TGTGCCACCAGCAGAGAGAAGGGGCGGGAACGGTTCTTC.

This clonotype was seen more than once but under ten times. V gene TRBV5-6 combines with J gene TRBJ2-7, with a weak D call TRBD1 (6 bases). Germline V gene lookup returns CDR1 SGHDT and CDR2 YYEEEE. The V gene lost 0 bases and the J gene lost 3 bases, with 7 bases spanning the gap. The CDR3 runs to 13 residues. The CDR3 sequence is CASSLGQVYEQYF. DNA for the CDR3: TGTGCCAGCAGCTTGGGACAGGTCTACGAGCAGTACTTC.

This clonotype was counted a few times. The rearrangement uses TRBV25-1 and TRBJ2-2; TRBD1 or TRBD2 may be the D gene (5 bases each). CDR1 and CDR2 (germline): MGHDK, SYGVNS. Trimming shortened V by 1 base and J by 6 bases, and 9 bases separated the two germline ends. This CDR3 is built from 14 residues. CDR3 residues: CASSESGRSGELFF. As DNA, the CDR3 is TGTGCCAGCAGTGAATCGGGGCGATCCGGGGAGCTGTTTTTT.

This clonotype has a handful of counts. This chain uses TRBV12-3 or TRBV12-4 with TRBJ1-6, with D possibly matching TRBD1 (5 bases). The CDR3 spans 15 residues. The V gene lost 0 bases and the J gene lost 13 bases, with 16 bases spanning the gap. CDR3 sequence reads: CASSLARGRTEPLHF. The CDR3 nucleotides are TGTGCCAGCAGTTTAGCCCGGGGCAGGACGGAGCCCCTCCACTTT.

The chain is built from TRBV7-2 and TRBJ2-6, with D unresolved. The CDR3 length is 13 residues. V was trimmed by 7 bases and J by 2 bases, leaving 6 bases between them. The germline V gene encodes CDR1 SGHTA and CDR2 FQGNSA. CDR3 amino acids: CASILAGANVLTF. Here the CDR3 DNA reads TGTGCCAGCATCCTCGCTGGGGCCAACGTCCTGACTTTC.

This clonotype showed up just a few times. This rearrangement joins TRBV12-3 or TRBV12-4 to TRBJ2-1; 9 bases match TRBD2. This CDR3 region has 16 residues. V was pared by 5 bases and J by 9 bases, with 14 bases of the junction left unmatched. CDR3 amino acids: CASSPRTSASPREQFF. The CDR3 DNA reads TGTGCCAGCAGTCCCAGGACTAGCGCTTCCCCACGTGAGCAGTTCTTC.

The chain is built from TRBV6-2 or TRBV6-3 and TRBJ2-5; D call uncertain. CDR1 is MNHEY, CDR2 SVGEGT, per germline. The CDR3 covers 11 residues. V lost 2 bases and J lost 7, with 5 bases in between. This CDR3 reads CASSYVGTQYF. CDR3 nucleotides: TGTGCCAGCAGTTACGTGGGGACCCAGTACTTC.

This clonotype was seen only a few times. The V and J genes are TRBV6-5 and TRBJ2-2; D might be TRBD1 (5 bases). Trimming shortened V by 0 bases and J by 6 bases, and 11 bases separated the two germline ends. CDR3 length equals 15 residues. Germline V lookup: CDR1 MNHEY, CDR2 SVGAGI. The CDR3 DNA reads TGTGCCAGCAGTTACTCGACACAGGTGGCCGGGGAGCTGTTTTTT. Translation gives CASSYSTQVAGELFF.

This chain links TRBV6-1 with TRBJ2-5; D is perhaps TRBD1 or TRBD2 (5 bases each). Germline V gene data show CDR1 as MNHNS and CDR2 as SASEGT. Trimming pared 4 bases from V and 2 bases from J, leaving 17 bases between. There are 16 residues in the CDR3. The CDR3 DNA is TGTGCCAGCAGTGTAGGGACGGACGGACCTCAAGAGACCCAGTACTTC. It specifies CASSVGTDGPQETQYF.

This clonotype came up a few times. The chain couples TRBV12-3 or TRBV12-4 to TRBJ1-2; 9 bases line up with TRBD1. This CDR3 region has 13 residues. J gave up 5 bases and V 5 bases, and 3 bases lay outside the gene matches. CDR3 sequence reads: CASSHGQGYGYTF. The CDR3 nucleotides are TGTGCCAGCAGTCATGGACAGGGGTATGGCTACACCTTC.